The following is a T cell receptor beta chain sequence with its context. TCRdb's copy holds only in-frame clones and misses some; the assay was immunoSEQ multiplex PCR. This table holds around 80,000 clones, around 92% found once. This entry comes from a study of T cell changes during pregnancy in multiple sclerosis. Trimming took 0 bases from V and 0 from J, leaving 15 bases between them. Per the germline V gene, CDR1 is SGDLS and CDR2 is YYNGEE. This CDR3 comprises 17 residues. The chain recombines TRBV9 with TRBJ1-2; no firm D call. The origin of this receptor is a female donor with multiple sclerosis, enrolled in a pregnancy study. The sample consisted of peripheral blood, taken before pregnancy. CDR3 nucleotide sequence: TGTGCCAGCAGCGTAGGTACTCGCGGAAGAACTAACTATGGCTACACCTTC. Its translation is CASSVGTRGRTNYGYTF. Complete variable domain (other parts from reference TRBV9 and TRBJ1-2): DSGVTQTPKHLITATGQRVTLRCSPRSGDLSVYWYQQSLDQGLQFLIQYYNGEERAKGNILERFSAQQFPDLHSELNLSSLELGDSALYFCASSVGTRGRTNYGYTFGSGTRLTVV.